These T cell receptor beta chains were read from a single sample in a study of blood T cell repertoires in COVID-19. The repertoire was sequenced with immunoSEQ multiplex PCR; TCRdb's copy has only in-frame clones and lacks some. The sample has about 180,000 clones, 75% to 90% seen once; the top ten hold 5.5% to 8%. The sample taken for sequencing was peripheral blood. These receptors were taken from a woman between 35 and 50 years old with COVID-19, enrolled during active disease. The CDR3 runs from the conserved cysteine through the conserved F or W. A D gene is named only where the DNA matches it firmly. Clone size is shown for a subset of rows, as once, few, many or a class of expanded clone.

clone size	CDR3 length	J gene	D gene	V gene	CDR3 protein	CDR3 DNA
-	14	TRBJ2-1	-	TRBV29-1	CSVWAGGVYNEQFF	TGCAGCGTTTGGGCCGGAGGGGTCTACAATGAGCAGTTCTTC
once	17	TRBJ2-3	-	TRBV19	CASSILVRTTDPDTQYF	TGTGCCAGTAGTATATTAGTTAGGACAACGGACCCAGATACGCAGTATTTT
once	13	TRBJ1-2	-	TRBV10-3	CAIRAVEGYGYTF	TGTGCCATCAGGGCCGTTGAGGGTTATGGCTACACCTTC
once	13	TRBJ2-7	-	TRBV7-6	CASSLVSSYEQYF	TGTGCCAGCAGCTTGGTCAGCTCCTACGAGCAGTACTTC
-	15	TRBJ1-2	-	TRBV7-2	CASSLTGGGANGYTF	TGTGCCAGCAGCTTAACCGGTGGGGGCGCGAATGGCTACACCTTC
-	16	TRBJ1-6	-	TRBV7-2	CASSAYRAAYNSPLHF	TGTGCCAGCAGCGCTTACAGGGCTGCTTATAATTCACCCCTCCACTTT
-	15	TRBJ2-3	TRBD1	TRBV6-5	CASSYSGTATDTQYF	TGTGCCAGCAGTTACTCGGGGACAGCCACAGATACGCAGTATTTT
-	14	TRBJ1-5	-	TRBV24-1	CATSDLTGGQPQHF	TGTGCCACCAGTGATTTGACGGGTGGTCAGCCCCAGCATTTT
-	14	TRBJ2-7	TRBD1	TRBV27	CASSRQGQLYEQYF	TGTGCCAGCAGTCGGCAGGGACAGTTGTACGAGCAGTACTTC
-	13	TRBJ2-7	TRBD1	TRBV5-1	CASKRDRDYEQYF	TGCGCCAGCAAAAGGGACAGGGATTACGAGCAGTACTTC
-	12	TRBJ2-7	TRBD1	TRBV5-1	CASSFTGGEQYF	TGCGCCAGCAGCTTCACAGGGGGCGAGCAGTACTTC
many	14	TRBJ2-3	-	TRBV19	CASSMLARADTQYF	TGTGCCAGTAGTATGTTAGCACGGGCAGATACGCAGTATTTT
-	13	TRBJ1-3	-	TRBV6-1	CASRRGESNTIYF	TGTGCCAGCAGACGCGGGGAAAGCAACACCATATATTTT
-	16	TRBJ2-1	-	TRBV3-1/TRBV3-2	CASSQGRFSSYNEQFF	TGTGCCAGCAGCCAAGGGCGGTTTAGCTCCTACAATGAGCAGTTCTTC
-	15	TRBJ1-1	TRBD1	TRBV7-9	CASSFAGTGSTEAFF	TGTGCCAGCAGCTTTGCCGGGACAGGGAGCACTGAAGCTTTCTTT
-	15	TRBJ2-7	TRBD2	TRBV5-5	CASSSIAGGLYEQYF	TGTGCCAGCAGCTCGATAGCGGGAGGCCTTTACGAGCAGTACTTC
-	14	TRBJ1-6	-	TRBV19	CASSIGPGNSPLHF	TGTGCCAGTAGTATAGGCCCGGGAAATTCACCCCTCCACTTT
-	15	TRBJ2-5	-	TRBV7-8	CASSLDFGFQETQYF	TGTGCCAGCAGCTTAGACTTCGGTTTTCAAGAGACCCAGTACTTC
few	14	TRBJ1-1	-	TRBV19	CASSVGALNAEAFF	TGTGCCAGTAGTGTAGGGGCGCTAAACGCTGAAGCTTTCTTT
-	18	TRBJ2-2	TRBD1	TRBV11-3	CASSPGRQGAPGTGELFF	TGTGCCAGCAGCCCAGGCAGACAGGGGGCCCCGGGCACCGGGGAGCTGTTTTTT
-	15	TRBJ2-7	-	TRBV6-6	CASSYSGGTSYEQYF	TGTGCCAGCAGTTACTCAGGGGGAACCAGCTACGAGCAGTACTTC
-	13	TRBJ1-2	-	TRBV7-9	CASSPGTNYGYTF	TGTGCCAGCAGCCCCGGGACTAACTATGGCTACACCTTC
-	13	TRBJ1-2	TRBD1	TRBV10-3	CAISLGQAVRYTF	TGTGCCATCAGCCTGGGACAGGCGGTACGCTACACCTTC
few	16	TRBJ2-1	-	TRBV7-3	CASSSFSGTKNNEQFF	TGTGCCAGCAGCTCTTTTTCTGGGACAAAAAACAATGAGCAGTTCTTC
-	14	TRBJ2-3	TRBD2	TRBV5-1	CASSLGERGTTQYF	TGCGCCAGCAGCCTAGGGGAGCGGGGGACTACGCAGTATTTT
once	14	TRBJ2-1	TRBD2	TRBV24-1	CAAASGRAYNEQFF	TGTGCCGCTGCAAGCGGGAGGGCCTACAATGAGCAGTTCTTC
many	15	TRBJ1-5	TRBD1	TRBV7-9	CASSLATGGGQPQHF	TGTGCCAGCAGCTTAGCTACAGGGGGCGGTCAGCCCCAGCATTTT
few	13	TRBJ1-5	-	TRBV5-1	CASSLNDGQPQHF	TGCGCCAGCAGCCTCAACGACGGGCAGCCCCAGCATTTT
-	15	TRBJ2-2	-	TRBV6-4	CASSDSGADTGELFF	TGTGCCAGCAGTGACTCGGGGGCAGACACCGGGGAGCTGTTTTTT
-	17	TRBJ2-1	TRBD2	TRBV19	CASSMGLAGVSYNEQFF	TGTGCCAGTAGTATGGGACTAGCGGGGGTATCCTACAATGAGCAGTTCTTC
few	18	TRBJ2-5	-	TRBV2	CASSDPLTGGTSRETQYF	TGTGCCAGCAGTGACCCTCTAACAGGAGGGACCAGCCGGGAGACCCAGTACTTC
-	16	TRBJ1-2	-	TRBV9	CASSPRVGGAVGGYTF	TGTGCCAGCAGCCCCCGGGTCGGGGGGGCAGTGGGTGGCTACACCTTC
few	13	TRBJ1-1	TRBD1	TRBV12-3/TRBV12-4	CASRGTGHTEAFF	TGTGCCAGCAGAGGGACAGGGCACACTGAAGCTTTCTTT
-	13	TRBJ2-7	-	TRBV18	CASSRWAQTEQYF	TGTGCCAGCTCACGTTGGGCCCAGACAGAGCAGTACTTC
-	16	TRBJ1-6	-	TRBV5-1	CASSLDGHNYNSPLHF	TGCGCCAGCAGCTTGGACGGACACAACTATAATTCACCCCTCCACTTT
-	17	TRBJ2-5	TRBD1	TRBV19	CASSTQPLQGGRETQYF	TGTGCCAGTAGTACCCAGCCCCTCCAAGGGGGCAGGGAGACCCAGTACTTC
-	16	TRBJ1-3	-	TRBV14	CASSQTSGGSGNTIYF	TGTGCCAGCAGCCAAACGTCGGGGGGCTCTGGAAACACCATATATTTT
-	15	TRBJ1-4	-	TRBV7-9	CASSLVGVGAEKLFF	TGTGCCAGCAGCTTAGTGGGTGTAGGGGCTGAAAAACTGTTTTTT
-	13	TRBJ1-2	TRBD1	TRBV29-1	CSAAGTGVEGYTF	TGCAGCGCTGCCGGGACAGGAGTAGAAGGCTACACCTTC
few	14	TRBJ2-7	TRBD1	TRBV5-1	CASKLGTGAYEQYF	TGCGCCAGCAAACTGGGGACAGGGGCATACGAGCAGTACTTC
once	17	TRBJ1-2	TRBD1	TRBV10-3	CAISGWTGAPFDYGYTF	TGTGCCATCAGTGGGTGGACAGGGGCACCTTTTGACTATGGCTACACCTTC
-	14	TRBJ1-2	TRBD1	TRBV6-5	CASRLGQGVYGYTF	TGTGCCAGCAGGCTGGGACAGGGGGTTTATGGCTACACCTTC
-	12	TRBJ2-7	-	TRBV25-1	CASRTRWAEQYF	TGTGCCAGCAGGACACGGTGGGCCGAGCAGTACTTC
-	15	TRBJ2-7	-	TRBV6-1	CASSETVDGTYEQYF	TGTGCCAGCAGTGAAACGGTGGACGGGACCTACGAGCAGTACTTC
-	17	TRBJ2-1	-	TRBV12-2	CASRQPQTRSSYNEQFF	TGTGCAAGTCGGCAACCCCAAACTCGGAGCTCCTACAATGAGCAGTTCTTC
-	19	TRBJ2-6	TRBD2	TRBV5-1	CASSLGRGAPLAGANVLTF	TGCGCCAGCAGCTTGGGGCGGGGGGCACCACTCGCTGGGGCCAACGTCCTGACTTTC
-	12	TRBJ1-1	-	TRBV6-5	CASSYADTEAFF	TGTGCCAGCAGTTACGCGGACACTGAAGCTTTCTTT
-	16	TRBJ2-7	-	TRBV21-1	CASRRSGGLNPYEQYF	TGTGCCAGCCGCCGAAGCGGGGGGTTAAACCCCTACGAGCAGTACTTC